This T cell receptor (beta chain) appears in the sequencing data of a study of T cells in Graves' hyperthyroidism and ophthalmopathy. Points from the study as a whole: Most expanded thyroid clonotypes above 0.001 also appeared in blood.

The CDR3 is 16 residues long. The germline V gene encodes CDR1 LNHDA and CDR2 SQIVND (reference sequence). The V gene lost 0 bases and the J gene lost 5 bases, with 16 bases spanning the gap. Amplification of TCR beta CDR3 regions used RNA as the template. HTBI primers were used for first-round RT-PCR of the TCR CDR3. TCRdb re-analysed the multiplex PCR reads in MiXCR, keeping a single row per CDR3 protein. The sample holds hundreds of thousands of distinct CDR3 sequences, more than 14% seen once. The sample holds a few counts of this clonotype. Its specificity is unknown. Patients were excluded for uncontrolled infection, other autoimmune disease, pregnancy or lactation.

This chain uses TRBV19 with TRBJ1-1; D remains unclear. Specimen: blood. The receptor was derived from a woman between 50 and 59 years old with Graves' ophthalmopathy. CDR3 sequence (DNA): TGTGCCAGTAGTATAGATCTGGGGAGAAGTGGGACTGAAGCTTTCTTT. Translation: CASSIDLGRSGTEAFF.